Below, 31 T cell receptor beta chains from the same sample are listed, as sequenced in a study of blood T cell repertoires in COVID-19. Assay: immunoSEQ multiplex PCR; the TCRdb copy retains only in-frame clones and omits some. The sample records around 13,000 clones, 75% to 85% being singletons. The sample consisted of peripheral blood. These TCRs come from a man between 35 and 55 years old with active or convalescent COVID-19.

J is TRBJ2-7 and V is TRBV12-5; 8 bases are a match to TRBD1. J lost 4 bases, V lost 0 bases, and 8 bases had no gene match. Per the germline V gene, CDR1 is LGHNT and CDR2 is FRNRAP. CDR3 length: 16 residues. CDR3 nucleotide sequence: TGTGCTAGTGGTTTGGTACAGGGGGGCGCGGGTTACGAGCAGTACTTC. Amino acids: CASGLVQGGAGYEQYF.

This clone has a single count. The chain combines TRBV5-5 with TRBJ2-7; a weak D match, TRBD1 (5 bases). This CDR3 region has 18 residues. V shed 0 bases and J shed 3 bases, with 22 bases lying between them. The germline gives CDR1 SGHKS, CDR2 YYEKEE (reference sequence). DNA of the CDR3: TGTGCCAGCAGCTTGGAGGGGTCACAGGTAGCTGGGCTCTACGAGCAGTACTTC. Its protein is CASSLEGSQVAGLYEQYF.

The DNA of the CDR3 is TGTGCCAGCTCTGGGGTAGCGGGGTTAGATACGCAGTATTTT. Its protein product is CASSGVAGLDTQYF. The V gene is TRBV2, the J gene TRBJ2-3; TRBD2 matches 8 bases. CDR3 length: 14 amino acids. The germline V gene has CDR1 SNHLY and CDR2 FYNNEI. J lost 5 bases, V lost 8 bases, and 9 bases had no gene match. The full variable domain, its missing parts supplied by reference TRBV2 and TRBJ2-3, is EPEVTQTPSHQVTQMGQEVILRCVPISNHLYFYWYRQILGQKVEFLVSFYNNEISEKSEIFDDQFSVERPDGSNFTLKIRSTKLEDSAMYFCASSGVAGLDTQYFGPGTRLTVL.

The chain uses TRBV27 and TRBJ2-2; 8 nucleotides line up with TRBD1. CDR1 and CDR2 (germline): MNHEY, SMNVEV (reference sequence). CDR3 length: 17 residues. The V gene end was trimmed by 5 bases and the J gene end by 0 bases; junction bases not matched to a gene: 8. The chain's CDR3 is CASSPTDRVANTGELFF. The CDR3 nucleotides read TGTGCCAGCAGTCCCACGGACAGGGTCGCGAACACCGGGGAGCTGTTTTTT.

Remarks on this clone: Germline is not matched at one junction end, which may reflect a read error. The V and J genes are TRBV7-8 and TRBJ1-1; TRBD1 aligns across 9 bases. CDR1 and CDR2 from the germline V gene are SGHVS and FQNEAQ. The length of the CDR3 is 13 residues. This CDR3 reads CASSPPGQGPPVF. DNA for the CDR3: TGTGCCAGCAGCCCACCCGGACAGGGGCCCCCCGTGTTT.

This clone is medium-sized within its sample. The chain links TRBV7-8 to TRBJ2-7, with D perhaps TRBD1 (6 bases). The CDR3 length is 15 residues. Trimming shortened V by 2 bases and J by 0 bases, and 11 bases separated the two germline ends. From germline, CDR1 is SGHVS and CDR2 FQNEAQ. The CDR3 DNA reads TGTGCCAGCAGCTTACATCAGGGGAGCTCCTACGAGCAGTACTTC. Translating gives CASSLHQGSSYEQYF.

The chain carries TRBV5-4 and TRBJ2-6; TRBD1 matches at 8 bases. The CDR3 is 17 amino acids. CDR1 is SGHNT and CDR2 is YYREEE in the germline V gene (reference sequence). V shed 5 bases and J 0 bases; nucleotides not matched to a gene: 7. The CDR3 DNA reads TGTGCCAGCAGTCCGGACAGGGAGCGCTCTGGGGCCAACGTCCTGACTTTC. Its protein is CASSPDRERSGANVLTF.

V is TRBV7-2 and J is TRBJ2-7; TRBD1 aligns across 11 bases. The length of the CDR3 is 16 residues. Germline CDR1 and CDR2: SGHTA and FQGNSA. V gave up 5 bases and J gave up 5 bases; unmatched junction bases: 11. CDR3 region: CASSLSTGTGGHEQYF. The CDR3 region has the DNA TGTGCCAGCAGCCTTTCCACCGGGACAGGGGGTCACGAGCAGTACTTC.

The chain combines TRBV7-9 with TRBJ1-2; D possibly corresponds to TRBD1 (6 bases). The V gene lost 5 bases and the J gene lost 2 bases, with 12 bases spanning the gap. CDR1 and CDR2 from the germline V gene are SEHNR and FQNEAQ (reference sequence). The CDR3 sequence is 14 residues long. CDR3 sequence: CASSGPGHNYGYTF. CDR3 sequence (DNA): TGTGCCAGCAGCGGACCGGGACACAACTATGGCTACACCTTC.

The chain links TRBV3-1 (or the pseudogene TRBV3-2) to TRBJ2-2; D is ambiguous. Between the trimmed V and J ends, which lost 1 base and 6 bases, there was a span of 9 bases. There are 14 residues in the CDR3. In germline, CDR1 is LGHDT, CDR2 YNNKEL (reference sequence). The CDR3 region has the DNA TGTGCCAGCAGCCAAGCTGGTACAGCCGGGGAGCTGTTTTTT. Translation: CASSQAGTAGELFF.

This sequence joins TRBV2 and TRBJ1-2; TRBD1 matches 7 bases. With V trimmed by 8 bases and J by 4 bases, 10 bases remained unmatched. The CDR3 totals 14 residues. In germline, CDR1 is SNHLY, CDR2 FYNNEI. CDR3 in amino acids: CASEAGGGFYGYTF. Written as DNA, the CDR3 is TGTGCCAGCGAGGCTGGAGGGGGCTTCTATGGCTACACCTTC.

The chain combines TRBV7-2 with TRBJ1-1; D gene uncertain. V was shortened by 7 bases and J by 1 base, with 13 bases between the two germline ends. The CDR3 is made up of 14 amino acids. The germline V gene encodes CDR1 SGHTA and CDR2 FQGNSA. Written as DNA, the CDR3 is TGTGCCAGCACCTCCGGCCCAGGGAACACTGAAGCTTTCTTT. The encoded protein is CASTSGPGNTEAFF.

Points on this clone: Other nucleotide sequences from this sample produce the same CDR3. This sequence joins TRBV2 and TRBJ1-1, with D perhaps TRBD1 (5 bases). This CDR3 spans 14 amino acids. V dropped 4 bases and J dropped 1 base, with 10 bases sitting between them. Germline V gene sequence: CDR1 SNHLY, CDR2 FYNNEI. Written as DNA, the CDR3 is TGTGCCAGCAGTGTCCGCGGGGGGAACACTGAAGCTTTCTTT. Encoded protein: CASSVRGGNTEAFF.

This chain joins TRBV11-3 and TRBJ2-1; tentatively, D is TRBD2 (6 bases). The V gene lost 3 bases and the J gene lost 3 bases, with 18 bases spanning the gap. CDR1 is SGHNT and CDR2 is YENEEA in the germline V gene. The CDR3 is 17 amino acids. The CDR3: CASSFTLGTPGYNEQFF. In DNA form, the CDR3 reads TGTGCCAGCAGCTTCACCCTAGGGACTCCCGGCTACAATGAGCAGTTCTTC. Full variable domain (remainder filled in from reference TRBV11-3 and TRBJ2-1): EAGVVQSPRYKIIEKKQPVAFWCNPISGHNTLYWYLQNLGQGPELLIRYENEEAVDDSQLPKDRFSAERLKGVDSTLKIQPAELGDSAVYLCASSFTLGTPGYNEQFFGPGTRLTVL.

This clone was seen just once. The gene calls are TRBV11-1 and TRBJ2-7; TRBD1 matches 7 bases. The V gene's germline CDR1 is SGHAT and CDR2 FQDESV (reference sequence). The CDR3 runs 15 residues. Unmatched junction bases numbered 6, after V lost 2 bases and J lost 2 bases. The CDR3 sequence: CASSLTTGYAYEQYF. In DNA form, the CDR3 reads TGTGCCAGCAGCTTAACGACAGGGTACGCCTACGAGCAGTACTTC.

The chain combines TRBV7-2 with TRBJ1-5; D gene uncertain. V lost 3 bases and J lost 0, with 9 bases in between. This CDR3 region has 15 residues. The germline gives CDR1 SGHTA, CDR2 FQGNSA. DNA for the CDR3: TGTGCCAGCAGCTTGTGGGGAGATAGCAATCAGCCCCAGCATTTT. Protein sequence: CASSLWGDSNQPQHF.

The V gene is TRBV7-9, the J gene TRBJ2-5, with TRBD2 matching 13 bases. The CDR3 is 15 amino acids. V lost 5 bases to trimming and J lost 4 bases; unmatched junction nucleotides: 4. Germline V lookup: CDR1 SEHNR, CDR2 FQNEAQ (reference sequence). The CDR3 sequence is CASSTRTSGGETQYF. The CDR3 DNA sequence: TGTGCCAGCAGCACTCGGACTAGCGGGGGAGAGACCCAGTACTTC.

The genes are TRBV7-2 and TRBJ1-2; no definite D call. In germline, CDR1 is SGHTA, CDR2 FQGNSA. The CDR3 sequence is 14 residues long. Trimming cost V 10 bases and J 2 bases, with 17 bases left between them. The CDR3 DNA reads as TGTGCCATCTCGGCCCCGGGAGAAAACTATGGCTACACCTTC. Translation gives CAISAPGENYGYTF.

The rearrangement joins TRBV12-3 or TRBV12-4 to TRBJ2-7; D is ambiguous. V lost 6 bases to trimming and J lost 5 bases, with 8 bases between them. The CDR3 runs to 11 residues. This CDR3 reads CASSPRDEQYF. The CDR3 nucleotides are TGTGCCAGCAGCCCCCGAGACGAGCAGTACTTC.

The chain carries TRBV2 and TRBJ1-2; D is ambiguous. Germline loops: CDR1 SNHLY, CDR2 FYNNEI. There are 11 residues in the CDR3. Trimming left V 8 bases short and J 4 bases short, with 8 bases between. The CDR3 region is CASSGSYGYTF. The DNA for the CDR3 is TGTGCCAGCTCAGGCAGCTATGGCTACACCTTC.

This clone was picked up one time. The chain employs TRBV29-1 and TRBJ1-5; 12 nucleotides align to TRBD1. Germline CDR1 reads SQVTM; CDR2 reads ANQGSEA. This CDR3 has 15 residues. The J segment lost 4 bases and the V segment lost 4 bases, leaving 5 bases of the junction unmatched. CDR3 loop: CSVGSGQGANQPQHF. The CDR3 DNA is TGCAGCGTTGGATCGGGACAGGGGGCGAATCAGCCCCAGCATTTT.

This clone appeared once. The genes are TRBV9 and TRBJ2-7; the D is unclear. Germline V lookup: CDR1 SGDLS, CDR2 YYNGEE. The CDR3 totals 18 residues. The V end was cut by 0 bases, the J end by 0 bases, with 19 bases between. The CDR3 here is CASSVGVSMAASSYEQYF. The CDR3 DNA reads TGTGCCAGCAGCGTAGGAGTTTCCATGGCTGCTAGCTCCTACGAGCAGTACTTC.

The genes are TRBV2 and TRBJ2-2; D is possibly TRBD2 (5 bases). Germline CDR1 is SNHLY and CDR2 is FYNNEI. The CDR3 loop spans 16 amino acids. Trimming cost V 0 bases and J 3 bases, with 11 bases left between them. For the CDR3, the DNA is TGTGCCAGCAGTGAAGCAGGGAGTCATCACACCGGGGAGCTGTTTTTT. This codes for CASSEAGSHHTGELFF.

The CDR3 region has the DNA TGTGCCACCAGCAGAGACCTGGGAGGTCCCAAAGAAAACACCATATATTTT. Translating gives CATSRDLGGPKENTIYF. The chain couples TRBV15 to TRBJ1-3; D is uncertain. This CDR3 region has 17 residues. Germline-derived CDR1 and CDR2 are LNHNV and YYDKDF (reference sequence). The V gene lost 0 bases and the J gene lost 6 bases, with 18 bases spanning the gap.

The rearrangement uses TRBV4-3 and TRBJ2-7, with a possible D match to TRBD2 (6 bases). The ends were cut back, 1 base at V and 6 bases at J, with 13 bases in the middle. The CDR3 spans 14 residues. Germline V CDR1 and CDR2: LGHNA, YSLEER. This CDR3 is CASSQAGSAREQYF. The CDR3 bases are TGCGCCAGCAGCCAAGCCGGGAGTGCCCGCGAGCAGTACTTC.

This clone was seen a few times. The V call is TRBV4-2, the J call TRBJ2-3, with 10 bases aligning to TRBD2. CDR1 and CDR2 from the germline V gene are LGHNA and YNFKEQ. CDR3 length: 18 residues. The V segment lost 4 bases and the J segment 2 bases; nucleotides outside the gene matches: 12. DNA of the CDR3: TGTGCCAGCAGCCGGGCTGGGGGAGCGGGGGGGACCACAGATACGCAGTATTTT. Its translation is CASSRAGGAGGTTDTQYF.

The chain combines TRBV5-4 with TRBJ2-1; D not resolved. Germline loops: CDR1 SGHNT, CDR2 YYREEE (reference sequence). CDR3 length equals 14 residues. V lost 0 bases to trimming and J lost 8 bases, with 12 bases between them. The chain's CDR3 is CASSLDSLVYEQFF. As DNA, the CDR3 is TGTGCCAGCAGCTTGGATAGTCTGGTCTATGAGCAGTTCTTC.

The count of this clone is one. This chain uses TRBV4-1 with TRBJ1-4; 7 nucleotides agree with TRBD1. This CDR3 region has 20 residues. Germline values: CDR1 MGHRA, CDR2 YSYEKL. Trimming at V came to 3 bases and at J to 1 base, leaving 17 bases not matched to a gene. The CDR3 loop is CASSHPRQGLGLGTNEKLFF. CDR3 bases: TGCGCCAGCAGCCATCCCCGACAGGGTTTGGGGCTTGGAACTAATGAAAAACTGTTTTTT.

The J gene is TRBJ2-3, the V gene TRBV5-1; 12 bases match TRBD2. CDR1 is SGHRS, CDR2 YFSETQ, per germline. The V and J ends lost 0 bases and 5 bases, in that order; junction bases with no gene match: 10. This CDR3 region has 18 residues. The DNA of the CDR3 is TGCGCCAGCAGCTTGGGGCAGGGAGGACTAGCGGGACGAGATACGCAGTATTTT. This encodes CASSLGQGGLAGRDTQYF.

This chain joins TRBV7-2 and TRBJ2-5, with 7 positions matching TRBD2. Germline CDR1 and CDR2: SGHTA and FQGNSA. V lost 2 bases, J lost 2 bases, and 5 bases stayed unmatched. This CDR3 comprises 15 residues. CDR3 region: CASSLRLAEQETQYF. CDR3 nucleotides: TGTGCCAGCAGCTTAAGGCTAGCGGAGCAAGAGACCCAGTACTTC.

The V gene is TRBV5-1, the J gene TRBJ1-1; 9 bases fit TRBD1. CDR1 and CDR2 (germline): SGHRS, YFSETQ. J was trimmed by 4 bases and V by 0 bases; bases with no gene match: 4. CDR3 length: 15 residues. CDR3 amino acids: CASSLAGQGSTEAFF. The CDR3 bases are TGCGCCAGCAGCTTGGCTGGACAGGGGTCCACTGAAGCTTTCTTT.